The present entry profiles one T cell receptor (beta chain) with its context. It lacks a known antigen. No base quality information exists; no much larger clone differs at one position. Genomic DNA was isolated from the sorted cells so that the TCRbeta CDR3 region could be sequenced. The immunoSEQ Assay was used for sequencing of TCRbeta CDR3 regions. Sourced from immuneACCESS, this table was stored by TCRdb with only in-frame sequences that have V and J called. A share of the clones is absent; for the studies checked, an unresolved V gene accounts for under half, and the remainder has no known explanation. The sample table records some 19,000 clones; approximately 84% of these occur just once. Around a fifth of the sample is held by the ten biggest clonotypes. This record comes from a study of OX40 agonist ivuxolimab in advanced cancers. Study-level background: Ivuxolimab, which targeted the costimulatory receptor OX40 (CD134), was an agonistic, fully human IgG2 monoclonal antibody. Intravenous ivuxolimab was administered to patients every 2 weeks at six dose levels: 0.01, 0.1, 0.3, 1.5, 3 and 10 mg/kg. Of the roughly 54 patients in dose escalation, some 19 had hepatocellular carcinoma, approximately 15 had melanoma, 9 had renal cell carcinoma and 9 had head and neck cancer. The dose-escalation cohort was about 87% male with a mean age of 60 years, ranging from roughly 20 to 80. Patients were allowed to have had prior anti-PD-1, anti-PD-L1 or anti-CTLA-4 therapy, and approximately 37% of the dose-escalation patients had been treated with checkpoint inhibitors. Partial responses occurred in three dose-escalation patients: two with cutaneous melanoma and one with hepatocellular carcinoma. Peripheral TCRbeta sequencing aimed to test whether ivuxolimab altered TCR sequence diversity and caused clonal T-cell expansion. The paper reports the monotherapy dose-escalation portion (N of about 50 patients) of the phase I ivuxolimab trial. Points the paper makes about the study in general: After ivuxolimab, CD8+ T cells had more expanded clones than CD4+ T cells on average. In the 0.1-3.0 mg/kg groups, partial responders were among the patients with the lowest normalized peripheral clonal expansion, particularly in CD8+ T cells. Which antigens the clonally expanded peripheral T cells were specific for was not determined. At doses of 0.1 to 3.0 mg/kg, clonal expansion of both CD4+ and CD8+ blood T cells was observed from baseline to week 6. Low levels of normalized T-cell clonal expansion were also seen in some patients who did not respond.

Patients with autoimmune disease history or receiving systemic immunosuppression were excluded from the trial. Peripheral blood for TCR sequencing was collected from all dose cohorts at baseline, on cycle 4 day 1, and on cycle 7 day 1. Samples came from an open-label, multicenter, first-in-human phase I dose-escalation trial of ivuxolimab. The trial enrolled adults with locally advanced or metastatic head and neck squamous cell, hepatocellular, melanoma or renal cell carcinoma. Before TCR sequencing, CD4+ T cells and CD8+ T cells from peripheral blood were sorted into separate populations. The germline V gene (reference sequence) yields SGHNT for CDR1 and YYREEE for CDR2. Relative to germline, V is missing 3 bases and J is missing 4 bases, with 8 bases of the junction outside any gene match. Including the terminal cysteine and phenylalanine, the CDR3 comprises 15 residues. The DNA shown is the 45-base CDR3, in frame from base 1.

The sequences come from CD4+ or CD8+ T cells sorted from blood, collected in a trial of the OX40 agonist ivuxolimab. Recombination linked TRBV5-4 to TRBJ2-7; TRBD1 agrees with 9 junctional bases. The source is an adult with an advanced solid tumor such as melanoma, head and neck, liver or kidney cancer. The DNA sequence follows: TGTGCCAGCAGCTCGCCGGGGACAGGGTCATACGAGCAGTACTTC. This yields the protein CASSSPGTGSYEQYF.